This T cell receptor (beta chain) is drawn from a study of blood T cells in healthy people across ages. Findings and limits, study-wide: Age brought a roughly linear fall in TCR beta diversity measured per million T cells.

This clonotype was picked up a small number of times. What it recognizes is unknown. Alongside a J-beta primer mix, a sample-barcoded 5' primer served in a second PCR lasting about 6 to 11 cycles. Each CDR3 protein gets one entry after TCRdb re-called the 5' RACE reads with MiXCR. Of 1.5 million to 2 million distinct CDR3 sequences detected, about 49% appear once; the ten largest clones hold 2.1%. The CDR3 is made up of 15 amino acids. Germline CDR1 and CDR2: SGDLS and YYNGEE. V lost 0 bases to trimming and J lost 6 bases; unmatched junction nucleotides: 5. The chain has TRBV9 and TRBJ2-3; 9 positions match TRBD1. The sequencing input was blood. This receptor was taken from a woman in her 40s in good health. The CDR3 loop is CASSVDRGRGDTQYF. The CDR3 DNA follows: TGTGCCAGCAGCGTAGACAGGGGGCGTGGGGATACGCAGTATTTT.